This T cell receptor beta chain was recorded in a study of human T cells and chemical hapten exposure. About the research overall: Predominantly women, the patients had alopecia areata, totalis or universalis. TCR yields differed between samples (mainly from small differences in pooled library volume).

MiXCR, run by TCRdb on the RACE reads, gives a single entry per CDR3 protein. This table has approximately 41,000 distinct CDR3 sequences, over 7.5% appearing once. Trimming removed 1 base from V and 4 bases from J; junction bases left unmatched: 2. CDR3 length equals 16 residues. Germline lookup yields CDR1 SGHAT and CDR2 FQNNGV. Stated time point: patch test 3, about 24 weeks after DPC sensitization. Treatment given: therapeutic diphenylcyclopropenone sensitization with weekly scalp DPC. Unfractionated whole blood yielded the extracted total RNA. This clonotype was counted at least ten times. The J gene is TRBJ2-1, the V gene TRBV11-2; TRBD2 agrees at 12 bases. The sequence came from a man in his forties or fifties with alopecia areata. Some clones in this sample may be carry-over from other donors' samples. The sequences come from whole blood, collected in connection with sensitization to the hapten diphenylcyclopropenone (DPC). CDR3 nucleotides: TGTGCCAGCAGCTTAGTGGGGACTAGCGGGTACAATGAGCAGTTCTTC. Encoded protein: CASSLVGTSGYNEQFF.